Sequencing of this TCR beta chain was carried out in a study of control samples from healthy donors and cancer patients. Trimming left V 4 bases short and J 4 bases short, with 13 bases between. From germline, CDR1 is SGHTA and CDR2 FQGNSA. The CDR3 covers 14 residues. Sequencing used immunoSEQ multiplex PCR; TCRdb keeps in-frame clones, though not all of them. The sample lists 120,000 to 150,000 clones, 80% to 95% occurring once. What was sequenced was blood. This clonotype originated in a man aged 18 to 30 in good health. The rearrangement uses TRBV7-2 and TRBJ1-1, with a possible D match to TRBD1 (6 bases). CDR3 loop: CASSSGEVPTEAFF. The CDR3 DNA sequence: TGTGCCAGCAGCTCAGGGGAAGTCCCCACTGAAGCTTTCTTT.